A selection of T cell receptor beta chains follows, all from one sample in a study of vaccination effects on CD4 cells after COVID-19. Antigen specificity for these receptors is unknown. The protocol was immunoSEQ multiplex PCR, while the TCRdb copy is restricted to in-frame clones and leaves out a portion. This repertoire shows over 55,000 clones, 81% found once; its top ten account for under 3%. This specimen consisted of CD4+ T cells from PBMCs cultured with HCoV-229E spike peptides, obtained before COVID-19 vaccination. These receptor sequences come from a human donor who received a COVID-19 vaccine. The CDR3 runs from the conserved cysteine through the conserved F or W. Fields, in order: J gene, V gene, CDR3 protein.

>TRBJ2-5|TRBV5-1
CASSPGQPQETQYF
>TRBJ2-3|TRBV7-3
CASSSRLQDTQYF
>TRBJ2-5|TRBV24-1
CATSDLQETQYF
>TRBJ2-1|TRBV5-1
CASHPPDTSYNEQFF
>TRBJ2-4|TRBV9
CASSVDGDSPSLAKNIQYF
>TRBJ2-1|TRBV24-1
CATSAHGSSYNEQFF
>TRBJ1-6|TRBV19
CASSIGGPPLHF
>TRBJ1-2|TRBV6-6
CASSVLRGGYTF
>TRBJ2-3|TRBV6-5
CASSYAGGQDTQYF
>TRBJ1-2|TRBV6-1
CASSEEGALGYTF
>TRBJ2-1|TRBV19
CASSPPTGPNEQFF
>TRBJ1-1|TRBV12-3/TRBV12-4
CASSFYQNTEAFF
>TRBJ1-5|TRBV9
CASSEGQYQPQHF
>TRBJ1-1|TRBV19
CASSTYKTGKGERAFF
>TRBJ1-2|TRBV5-4
CASSFFGGQYGYTF
>TRBJ1-3|TRBV18
CASSPTQGFSGNTIYF
>TRBJ1-1|TRBV6-5
CASSYKQGTRDTEAFF
>TRBJ1-2|TRBV28
CASSTPRTGGVYGYTF
>TRBJ1-1|TRBV5-6
CASSLGPGLVRAFF
>TRBJ2-1|TRBV3-1/TRBV3-2
CASSRWTTSNNEQFF
>TRBJ1-5|TRBV6-5
CASSTTGERPQHF
>TRBJ1-2|TRBV7-2
CASSLRGNYGYTF
>TRBJ1-2|TRBV9
CASSVAEGGYGYTF
>TRBJ2-1|TRBV5-6
CASSGRQGFTYNEQFF
>TRBJ2-3|TRBV24-1
CATSSSGGTDTQYF
>TRBJ2-3|TRBV7-2
CASSPTRLAGGDTQYF
>TRBJ2-6|TRBV7-9
CASSEESGANVLTF
>TRBJ2-5|TRBV7-9
CASSSQETQYF
>TRBJ1-2|TRBV12-3/TRBV12-4
CASRSGQRGYTF
>TRBJ2-5|TRBV30
CAWSGTAMTQYF
>TRBJ1-3|TRBV6-1
CASSVWQGAASGNTIYF
>TRBJ2-1|TRBV6-1
CASSVAGGVNEQFF
>TRBJ2-5|TRBV5-4
CASSPDRARSETQYF
>TRBJ1-6|TRBV27
CASSQTDYNSPLHF
>TRBJ1-2|TRBV24-1
CATSEPGQGDYGYTF
>TRBJ2-2|TRBV5-1
CASSLAVTSVTGELFF
>TRBJ1-2|TRBV6-5
CASVEYYGYTF
>TRBJ1-2|TRBV7-2
CASSSNLWGQGVVYGYTF
>TRBJ2-3|TRBV2
CASSDNDLSTDTQYF
>TRBJ2-2|TRBV12-3/TRBV12-4
CASKSSNTGELFF
>TRBJ2-3|TRBV12-3/TRBV12-4
CASSGGLTDTQYF
>TRBJ1-4|TRBV24-1
CATSETGSTAKLFF
>TRBJ2-6|TRBV7-2
CASSSFSSGANVLTF